A selection of T cell receptor beta chains follows, all from one sample in a study of patients and donors after allogeneic stem cell transplantation. One entry per CDR3 protein, called by TCRdb with MiXCR from the RT-PCR reads. The sample shows about 150,000 distinct CDR3 sequences, about two fifths of them seen only once. Sequencing was performed on blood, either unsorted or a sorted T cell fraction (not recorded which). Receptors were obtained from a human donor who was either an allogeneic HSCT recipient or a stem cell or donor lymphocyte infusion donor (not recorded which). It is not recorded whose cells these are; they may come from a transplant donor. The CDR3 runs from the conserved cysteine through the conserved F or W. The D gene is left open where the match is weak. Clone sizes are given selectively: once, few, many, or a class where the clone is expanded.

V gene	D gene	clone size	J gene	CDR3 protein	CDR3 DNA
TRBV4-3	-	-	TRBJ1-2	CASSQDSDRRYGYTF	TGCGCCAGCAGCCAAGATTCCGACAGACGCTATGGCTACACCTTC
TRBV5-5	-	few	TRBJ1-5	CASSLEGWAGTQPQHF	TGTGCCAGCAGCTTGGAAGGGTGGGCAGGGACGCAGCCCCAGCATTTT
TRBV3-1	-	few	TRBJ1-2	CASSLLRKGLNYGYTF	TGTGCCAGCAGCCTCCTCCGGAAGGGCCTTAACTATGGCTACACCTTC
TRBV6-2/TRBV6-3	-	-	TRBJ2-2	CASSYLGGNTGELFF	TGTGCCAGCAGTTACCTAGGGGGAAACACCGGGGAGCTGTTTTTT
TRBV9	TRBD1	-	TRBJ1-2	CASSVEQGNYGYTF	TGTGCCAGCAGCGTAGAACAGGGGAACTATGGCTACACCTTC
TRBV27	-	-	TRBJ1-2	CASGAGNYGYTF	TGTGCCAGCGGGGCAGGGAACTATGGCTACACCTTC
TRBV5-6	TRBD1	-	TRBJ2-2	CASSLVQGKTGELFF	TGTGCCAGCAGCTTGGTACAGGGGAAAACCGGGGAGCTGTTTTTT
TRBV5-1	TRBD1	few	TRBJ1-5	CASSLGTGNQPQHF	TGCGCCAGCAGCCTTGGGACAGGCAATCAGCCCCAGCATTTT
TRBV6-5	-	-	TRBJ1-1	CASVGLNTEAFF	TGTGCCAGCGTTGGGTTGAACACTGAAGCTTTCTTT
TRBV7-6	-	-	TRBJ2-2	CASSLEATGELFF	TGTGCCAGCAGCTTAGAGGCAACCGGGGAGCTGTTTTTT
TRBV12-3/TRBV12-4	TRBD1	few	TRBJ1-6	CASRNRLQGADNSPLHF	TGTGCCAGCAGAAACCGCCTACAGGGGGCAGACAATTCACCCCTCCACTTT
TRBV7-9	-	once	TRBJ2-1	CASSLGRTGEQFF	TGTGCCAGCAGCTTAGGTCGGACGGGGGAGCAGTTCTTC
TRBV28	-	-	TRBJ2-3	CASSPLRGDTQYF	TGTGCCAGCAGCCCATTGCGGGGAGATACGCAGTATTTT
TRBV9	-	many	TRBJ1-6	CASSISSYNSPLHF	TGTGCCAGCAGCATCAGCTCCTATAATTCACCCCTCCACTTT
TRBV12-3/TRBV12-4	-	-	TRBJ1-6	CASSFEYNSPLHF	TGTGCCAGCAGTTTCGAGTATAATTCACCCCTCCACTTT
TRBV10-3	-	-	TRBJ2-1	CAISGLPGNEQFF	TGTGCCATCAGTGGCCTCCCAGGTAATGAGCAGTTCTTC
TRBV5-1	-	few	TRBJ2-1	CASSLESLNWFF	TGCGCCAGCAGCTTGGAAAGCCTCAACTGGTTCTTC
TRBV29-1	-	-	TRBJ2-7	CSGYREEKPYEQYF	TGCAGCGGCTACAGGGAGGAAAAACCCTACGAGCAGTACTTC
TRBV6-5	TRBD1	-	TRBJ1-5	CASSRDSWNQPQHF	TGTGCCAGCAGCCGGGACAGTTGGAATCAGCCCCAGCATTTT
TRBV12-3/TRBV12-4	-	once	TRBJ2-2	CASSLSPGAGELFF	TGTGCCAGCAGTTTAAGTCCAGGGGCAGGGGAGCTGTTTTTT
TRBV9	-	-	TRBJ1-3	CASSALGLSGNTIYF	TGTGCCAGCAGCGCCCTGGGACTGTCTGGAAACACCATATATTTT
TRBV12-3/TRBV12-4	TRBD1	-	TRBJ1-4	CASSPGQPNEKLFF	TGTGCCAGCAGCCCGGGACAGCCTAATGAAAAACTGTTTTTT
TRBV18	-	few	TRBJ1-3	CASSPPGLSGNTIYF	TGTGCCAGCTCACCTCCGGGGCTTTCTGGAAACACCATATATTTT
TRBV6-6	-	few	TRBJ2-3	CASMSDTQYF	TGTGCCAGCATGTCAGATACGCAGTATTTT
TRBV12-3/TRBV12-4	-	-	TRBJ1-5	CASTIDPNQPQHF	TGTGCCAGCACTATCGACCCAAATCAGCCCCAGCATTTT
TRBV7-9	TRBD2	-	TRBJ2-5	CASSTASGARGETQYF	TGTGCCAGCAGCACGGCTAGCGGGGCCCGAGGAGAGACCCAGTACTTC
TRBV13	TRBD1	few	TRBJ1-2	CASSPGQGNKSGLYGYTF	TGTGCCAGCAGCCCGGGACAGGGTAATAAATCGGGGCTCTATGGCTACACCTTC
TRBV6-1	-	few	TRBJ1-1	CASSMGGMNTEAFF	TGTGCCAGCAGTATGGGTGGAATGAACACTGAAGCTTTCTTT